This T cell receptor beta chain is drawn from a study of shared clonotypes between healthy human individuals. Findings of the study overall: When compared with the clonotypes that were shared by all four sorted-subset donors, the non-shared clonotypes turned out to have lower generation probabilities. Some naive CD4 clonotypes, 4.5% to 5.5%, turned up in common across several donors.

In the original workflow: Filtering differed because ImmunoSEQ produced junction-only sequences that carried no quality scores. Libraries were prepared by immunoSEQ multiplex PCR; TCRdb keeps only in-frame clonotypes and omits some of them. For V, J and clone size, that table is used; D and trimming come from the DNA. This table holds 2 million to 2.5 million clones, roughly 95% found once. As concerns this clone: Its cognate antigen is unknown.

Germline V CDR1 and CDR2: SGHNT, YYREEE (reference sequence). V was shortened by 3 bases and J by 5 bases, with 8 bases between the two germline ends. There are 12 residues in the CDR3. CD45RO-negative, CCR7-selected cells formed the naive CD8 fraction, which excluded terminally differentiated effector memory CD45RA+ cells. The chain has TRBV5-4 and TRBJ1-1; no definite D call. The source is a young man in good health. Sequencing was performed on naive CD8+ T cells sorted from blood. CDR3 residues: CASSWAETEAFF. The CDR3 region has the DNA TGTGCCAGCAGCTGGGCTGAAACTGAAGCTTTCTTT.